The TCR beta chain under discussion was sequenced for a study of vaccination effects on CD4 cells after COVID-19. The table lists this clone with a few counts. Its matching antigen is unknown. The protocol was immunoSEQ multiplex PCR, while the TCRdb copy is restricted to in-frame clones and leaves out a portion. The sample has about 48,000 clones, 50% to 80% seen once. From germline, CDR1 is SQVTM and CDR2 ANQGSEA. The CDR3 runs to 12 residues. V gave up 2 bases and J gave up 4 bases, with 8 bases separating them. An approximately 10-day culture period preceded the isolation of CD4+ T cells. This receptor was taken from a human donor who received a COVID-19 vaccine. This sample comprised CD4+ T cells from PBMCs cultured without peptide, obtained before COVID-19 vaccination. The J gene is TRBJ1-1, the V gene TRBV29-1; tentative D call: TRBD1 (5 bases). The CDR3 DNA reads as TGCAGCGTTGAAATGGGGGGCACTGAAGCTTTCTTT. This sequence encodes CSVEMGGTEAFF.